This entry lists 12 T cell receptor beta chains sequenced from one sample in a study of blood T cell repertoires in COVID-19. Profiled with immunoSEQ multiplex PCR; TCRdb holds only in-frame clones, not every one. The data contain 150,000 or so clones, around 88% of them seen just once; the ten biggest clones take up under 6%. The material sequenced was peripheral blood. The receptors originated from a human donor in a cohort sampled during active COVID-19.

This chain links TRBV7-9 with TRBJ1-2; the D is unclear. Trimming removed 4 bases from V and 4 bases from J, with 10 bases in between. The germline V gene encodes CDR1 SEHNR and CDR2 FQNEAQ (reference sequence). CDR3 size: 13 residues. As DNA, the CDR3 is TGTGCCAGCAGCTCCCGGGATCCCTATGGCTACACCTTC. Translation: CASSSRDPYGYTF.

The chain carries TRBV19 and TRBJ2-1; TRBD2 agrees at 12 bases. The CDR3 length is 16 residues. Germline CDR1 reads LNHDA; CDR2 reads SQIVND (reference sequence). Germline trimming cut 5 bases from V and 6 bases from J; bases unmatched to any gene: 8. The CDR3 bases are TGTGCCAGTAGTTTACTAGCGGGAGGAACCGTCAATGAGCAGTTCTTC. Residues: CASSLLAGGTVNEQFF.

V gene TRBV30 combines with J gene TRBJ2-5; TRBD2 agrees at 13 bases. With V trimmed by 0 bases and J by 5 bases, 9 bases remained unmatched. Germline V gives CDR1 GTSNPN, CDR2 SVGIG (reference sequence). CDR3 length: 17 amino acids. In DNA form, the CDR3 reads TGTGCCTGGAGTGTTCGACTAGCGGGGGGAGGAAGGGAGACCCAGTACTTC. It codes for CAWSVRLAGGGRETQYF.

This clone occurred once. The V and J genes are TRBV24-1 and TRBJ2-7, with a weak D call TRBD1 (6 bases). Trimming took off 10 bases at V and 5 bases at J, with 26 bases between the two ends. CDR3 length: 16 residues. CDR1 and CDR2 (germline): KGHDR, SFDVKD. As DNA, the CDR3 is TGTGCCACTCCGGAAGCTTTGGGGGCGCGAGGGGACGAGCAGTACTTC. Residues: CATPEALGARGDEQYF.

This clone was counted between two and nine times. The rearrangement joins TRBV5-1 to TRBJ2-7; no clear D gene. The ends were cut back, 1 base at V and 5 bases at J, with 16 bases in the middle. The germline gives CDR1 SGHRS, CDR2 YFSETQ. The CDR3 extends over 15 amino acids. The CDR3, as DNA: TGCGCCAGCAGCTTGATAGATCGGGTGACCGACGAGCAGTACTTC. Its protein product is CASSLIDRVTDEQYF. Based on the CDR3 plus reference TRBV5-1 and TRBJ2-7, the full variable domain is KAGVTQTPRYLIKTRGQQVTLSCSPISGHRSVSWYQQTPGQGLQFLFEYFSETQRNKGNFPGRFSGRQFSNSRSEMNVSTLELGDSALYLCASSLIDRVTDEQYFGPGTRLTVT.

J is TRBJ2-7 and V is TRBV4-1; 10 nucleotides align to TRBD2. The J segment lost 5 bases and the V segment lost 11 bases, leaving 21 bases of the junction unmatched. The CDR3 spans 17 residues. From germline, CDR1 is MGHRA and CDR2 YSYEKL. CDR3 sequence (DNA): TGCGCCTCCTCAATCACACTTAGCGGGGGGAACACTAACGAGCAGTACTTC. Translating it yields CASSITLSGGNTNEQYF.

This clone was counted a few times. The V call is TRBV30, the J call TRBJ2-7; no firm D call. Per the germline V gene, CDR1 is GTSNPN and CDR2 is SVGIG (reference sequence). Trimming removed 0 bases at V and 2 bases at J, with 5 bases between. The CDR3 is made up of 12 amino acids. The CDR3 nucleotides read TGTGCCTGGAGTGTCCGTCCCTACGAGCAGTACTTC. Translated: CAWSVRPYEQYF.

This chain connects TRBV9 to TRBJ1-3; the match to TRBD1 covers 7 bases. The CDR3 is 16 amino acids. Germline CDR1 SGDLS, CDR2 YYNGEE. V lost 0 bases, J lost 2 bases, and 5 bases stayed unmatched. The CDR3 nucleotides read TGTGCCAGCAGCGTAGAAGAGGGGGCGGCTGGAAACACCATATATTTT. Its translation: CASSVEEGAAGNTIYF.

The chain employs TRBV7-8 and TRBJ1-6, with D possibly matching TRBD1 (6 bases). The V and J ends lost 2 bases and 5 bases respectively, with 10 bases between them. The germline V gene encodes CDR1 SGHVS and CDR2 FQNEAQ. The CDR3 is 15 residues long. CDR3 nucleotide sequence: TGTGCCAGCAGCTTAACCAGGGGAAATAATTCACCCCTCCACTTT. This sequence encodes CASSLTRGNNSPLHF.

The chain links TRBV7-3 to TRBJ2-1, with D perhaps TRBD2 (5 bases). V was cut by 2 bases and J by 0 bases, with 14 bases left in between. CDR3 length: 17 residues. CDR1 and CDR2 from the germline V gene are SGHTA and FQGTGA. CDR3 residues: CASSLGFVGSSYNEQFF. The DNA for the CDR3 is TGTGCCAGCAGCTTAGGCTTTGTGGGGAGCTCCTACAATGAGCAGTTCTTC.

The CDR3 nucleotides are TGTGCCAGCAGTTACTCGGATCGGGGTACTGGAAACACCATATATTTT. The encoded protein is CASSYSDRGTGNTIYF. The V gene is TRBV6-6, the J gene TRBJ1-3; no reliable D call. In germline, CDR1 is MNHNY, CDR2 SVGAGI (reference sequence). V was pared by 0 bases and J by 2 bases, with 11 bases between. There are 16 residues in the CDR3.

This chain links TRBV6-1 with TRBJ2-7, with a weak D call TRBD1 (6 bases). Germline CDR1 reads MNHNS; CDR2 reads SASEGT. V was cut by 4 bases and J by 0 bases, with 16 bases left in between. This CDR3 region has 16 residues. Here the CDR3 DNA reads TGTGCCAGCAGTGGGGGGCAGGGAGAAACCTCCTACGAGCAGTACTTC. As protein: CASSGGQGETSYEQYF.